This T cell receptor beta chain was captured by sequencing in a study of radiotherapy plus CTLA-4 blockade in lung cancer. Concerning this clone itself: Its target is unknown.

Sequenced by immunoSEQ multiplex PCR; TCRdb stores in-frame clones only, minus some. This repertoire shows 47,000 or so clones, 70% to 90% found once; its top ten account for roughly 25%. The length of the CDR3 is 12 residues. V trimming: 3 bases; J trimming: 6 bases; junction bases outside the gene matches: 0. Germline loops: CDR1 SGHTA, CDR2 FQGTGA. Whole-study results and caveats: Radiotherapy was combined with ipilimumab, and tumor-derived TCR clones then expanded in blood.

The sequence was collected from a human donor with non-small cell lung cancer whose response to radiotherapy plus ipilimumab could not be evaluated. The chain employs TRBV7-3 and TRBJ2-7; 9 bases line up with TRBD1. The sequences come from peripheral blood, collected from a patient treated with radiotherapy plus ipilimumab. CDR3 sequence: CASSLTGGEQYF. CDR3 DNA: TGTGCCAGCAGCTTGACAGGGGGCGAGCAGTACTTC.